This T cell receptor (beta chain) was observed in a study of Tregs in tolerant kidney transplant recipients. In the case of this clone: Its antigen remains unidentified. The sample carries other DNA sequences with the same CDR3.

The nonmyeloablative bone marrow transplants came from related graft donors, with transient mixed chimerism. Unstimulated Tregs (CD4+CD25+CD127-) and CD4+CD25- non-Tregs were sorted from PBMCs. The length of the CDR3 is 13 residues. The V gene lost 1 base and the J gene lost 13 bases, with 14 bases spanning the gap. CDR1 is GTSNPN and CDR2 is SVGIG in the germline V gene (reference sequence). The assay was immunoSEQ multiplex PCR, and TCRdb's table has in-frame clones only and misses some. Here the sample spans fewer than 95,000 clones, more than 85% being singletons. Broader study findings: Expanding Tregs on activated donor B cells appeared to best identify donor-specific TCRbeta clones.

The rearrangement uses TRBV30 and TRBJ1-6, with D tentatively TRBD1 (6 bases). The receptor was isolated from a human patient who received a combined kidney and bone marrow transplant. Some T cells may be provided by the graft donor. Sample: CD4+ T cells from blood (PBMCs), taken 12 months after the transplant. The CDR3, as DNA: TGTGCCTGGAGTGGAACAGGGAGCTCCCCCCTCCACTTT. Translation gives CAWSGTGSSPLHF.